The 17 T cell receptor beta chains presented below share a single source sample, sequenced in a study of T cells after yellow fever vaccination (dated by TCRdb to about 2019). In the paper's terms, the treatment or condition label means: live attenuated yellow fever vaccine strain. To prepare the library, 5' RACE was applied. TCRdb names Illumina NovaSeq 6000 as the instrument used. TCRdb handled the public reads itself, with Q25 trimming in fastp and clone calling in MiXCR, and kept productive beta chains. Every entry covers one CDR3 protein and lists the most common genes and DNA from its rows. A total of 150,000 to 200,000 distinct CDR3 sequences appear in this sample, approximately 10% of them only once. The ten largest make up roughly a third of the sample. Sequenced here: CD8+ T cells sorted from PBMCs, sampled 15 days after the yellow fever booster vaccination. The receptor set was obtained from a man aged 18-30 years who received the YFV17D yellow fever vaccine.

This clonotype has only a few counts. This chain connects TRBV7-9 to TRBJ2-5; D may be TRBD1 or TRBD2 (6 bases each). This CDR3 spans 14 amino acids. CDR1 SEHNR and CDR2 FQNEAQ come from the germline V gene (reference sequence). Trimming stripped 4 bases from V and 3 bases from J, with 12 bases between. CDR3 in DNA: TGTGCCAGCAGCTCCCCGGGGGCTGAAGAGACCCAGTACTTC. Translation: CASSSPGAEETQYF.

The chain carries TRBV7-9 and TRBJ1-2, with D unclear. This CDR3 region has 17 residues. From germline, CDR1 is SEHNR and CDR2 FQNEAQ (reference sequence). With 4 bases removed from V and 2 bases from J, the gap between germline ends came to 20 bases. The chain's CDR3 is CASSSSIPPHSNYGYTF. The CDR3, as DNA: TGTGCCAGCAGCTCCAGTATCCCCCCACACTCCAACTATGGCTACACCTTC.

Only a few counts were recorded for this clonotype. The chain joins TRBV14 to TRBJ2-3; D not resolved. Per germline, CDR1 SGHDN and CDR2 FVKESK. V was cut by 2 bases and J by 0 bases, with 12 bases left in between. This CDR3 spans 16 amino acids. CDR3 in amino acids: CASSQIIIPSTDTQYF. The CDR3 bases are TGTGCCAGCAGCCAAATAATCATCCCGAGCACAGATACGCAGTATTTT.

This clonotype turned up a few times. The V gene is TRBV4-3, the J gene TRBJ2-3, with a weak D call TRBD2 (6 bases). Germline V gene sequence: CDR1 LGHNA, CDR2 YSLEER. The V gene lost 3 bases and the J gene lost 3 bases, with 13 bases spanning the gap. CDR3 length: 15 residues. The CDR3 nucleotides are TGCGCCAGCAGCCAGGAGGGGATAAGGACAGATACGCAGTATTTT. Translating it yields CASSQEGIRTDTQYF.

V and J are TRBV21-1 and TRBJ1-2. TRBV21-1 corresponds to a pseudogene. The length of the CDR3 is 13 residues. CDR3 DNA sequence: TGTGCCAGCAGCAATAGGAGGGACTATGGCTACACCTTC. Translation: CASSNRRDYGYTF.

This clonotype was observed a handful of times. The chain links TRBV29-1 to TRBJ1-1, with D possibly TRBD1 on 6 matching bases. The ends were cut back, 3 bases at V and 11 bases at J, with 10 bases in the middle. Germline V lookup: CDR1 SQVTM, CDR2 ANQGSEA. The CDR3 consists of 10 residues. Written as DNA, the CDR3 is TGCAGCGTTGATTGGGGGGCGGCTTTCTTT. Its translation: CSVDWGAAFF.

The chain carries TRBV10-2 and TRBJ1-4, with a possible D match to TRBD1 (5 bases). The CDR3 runs 13 residues. Trimming removed 4 bases from V and 8 bases from J, with 11 bases in between. Germline loops: CDR1 WSHSY, CDR2 SAAADI. The CDR3 DNA reads as TGCGCCAGCAGTGTGGGGGTTTGGGAAAAACTGTTTTTT. It specifies CASSVGVWEKLFF.

The J gene is TRBJ1-1, the V gene TRBV9; no reliable D call. The V gene's germline CDR1 is SGDLS and CDR2 YYNGEE. V lost 4 bases to trimming and J lost 7 bases, with 14 bases between them. CDR3 length: 13 residues. CDR3 residues: CASSTTGSGEAFF. The CDR3 region has the DNA TGTGCCAGCAGCACAACGGGGTCCGGTGAAGCTTTCTTT. Filled out from reference TRBV9 and TRBJ1-1, the complete variable domain reads DSGVTQTPKHLITATGQRVTLRCSPRSGDLSVYWYQQSLDQGLQFLIQYYNGEERAKGNILERFSAQQFPDLHSELNLSSLELGDSALYFCASSTTGSGEAFFGQGTRLTVV.

This clonotype was found a few times. This rearrangement joins TRBV12-3 or TRBV12-4 to TRBJ2-2, with D tentatively TRBD2 (6 bases). V shed 3 bases and J shed 1 base, with 12 bases lying between them. The CDR3 runs to 16 residues. The CDR3 DNA reads as TGTGCCAGCAGTTTTCCCCGCGGGGTGAACACCGGGGAGCTGTTTTTT. As protein: CASSFPRGVNTGELFF.

The V and J genes are TRBV29-1 and TRBJ2-1; D unresolved. The CDR3 has 14 amino acids. Trimming took 2 bases from V and 9 from J, leaving 17 bases between them. Germline V lookup: CDR1 SQVTM, CDR2 ANQGSEA. CDR3 coding DNA: TGCAGCGTTGAATTCCCCTTAGGGTGGGGTGAGCAGTTCTTC. Translation gives CSVEFPLGWGEQFF.

This chain links TRBV11-2 with TRBJ2-3; the D is unclear. The germline V gene encodes CDR1 SGHAT and CDR2 FQNNGV. The CDR3 totals 16 residues. V lost 8 bases to trimming and J lost 2 bases, with 20 bases between them. This CDR3 is CASLNSGLGSTDTQYF. The CDR3 nucleotides read TGTGCCAGCCTGAATTCTGGGCTGGGGTCCACAGATACGCAGTATTTT.

This clonotype was observed a few times. The chain has TRBV20-1 and TRBJ2-7; 7 bases agree with TRBD1. Unmatched junction bases numbered 10, after V lost 2 bases and J lost 3 bases. Germline-derived CDR1 and CDR2 are DFQATT and SNEGSKA (reference sequence). The CDR3 loop spans 15 amino acids. CDR3: CSARSRRDRIYEQYF. CDR3 nucleotides: TGCAGTGCTAGATCCCGTCGGGACAGAATCTACGAGCAGTACTTC.

V is TRBV4-1 and J is TRBJ2-7; tentatively, D is TRBD1 (5 bases). Trimming removed 1 base from V and 2 bases from J, with 9 bases in between. Germline-derived CDR1 and CDR2 are MGHRA and YSYEKL. This CDR3 has 14 amino acids. The CDR3 DNA is TGCGCCAGCAGCCAAGTGCAGGGTCCCTACGAGCAGTACTTC. Amino acid sequence: CASSQVQGPYEQYF.

This clonotype was counted between two and nine times. The chain uses TRBV29-1 and TRBJ2-3; 12 bases match TRBD2. In germline, CDR1 is SQVTM, CDR2 ANQGSEA. V was clipped by 0 bases and J by 4 bases; unmatched bases: 8. The CDR3 runs to 17 residues. The CDR3 nucleotides are TGCAGCGTTGAAGACTGGACTAGCGGGGAAGCGGCAGATACGCAGTATTTT. The encoded protein is CSVEDWTSGEAADTQYF.

This clonotype has only a few counts. The V call is TRBV6-6, the J call TRBJ2-1; the D gene is possibly TRBD1 (6 bases). CDR1 is MNHNY and CDR2 is SVGAGI in the germline V gene (reference sequence). The CDR3 spans 15 residues. V dropped 2 bases and J dropped 3 bases, with 11 bases sitting between them. The CDR3 protein is CASSYAGEIYNEQFF. The DNA for the CDR3 is TGTGCCAGCAGTTACGCAGGGGAGATCTACAATGAGCAGTTCTTC.

CDR3: CASSPWGSLAALYEQYF. CDR3 sequence (DNA): TGCGCCAGCAGCCCCTGGGGTAGTCTAGCGGCGCTCTACGAGCAGTACTTC. The chain uses TRBV5-1 and TRBJ2-7; 7 positions agree with TRBD2. Losses at the gene ends were 4 bases for V and 3 bases for J; bases not matched to a gene: 16. This CDR3 has 17 amino acids. The germline V gene has CDR1 SGHRS and CDR2 YFSETQ.

In this sample, this clonotype turned up a few times. The chain joins TRBV7-3 to TRBJ2-2; 7 bases map to TRBD1. V lost 1 base and J lost 1; bases outside the gene matches: 3. CDR1 SGHTA and CDR2 FQGTGA come from the germline V gene. The CDR3 spans 16 residues. The CDR3 loop is CASSLIWTGNTGELFF. The CDR3 bases are TGTGCCAGCAGCTTAATATGGACAGGGAACACCGGGGAGCTGTTTTTT.